This T cell receptor beta chain came from a study of T cell responses to AZD1222 COVID-19 vaccine. Clones were sequenced by immunoSEQ multiplex PCR, and TCRdb holds only the in-frame ones, with some missing. The sample carries 50,000 to 70,000 clones, more than 80% recorded once. Germline CDR1 reads KGHDR; CDR2 reads SFDVKD. This CDR3 region has 19 residues. J gave up 3 bases and V 0 bases, and 13 bases lay outside the gene matches. Study results and caveats: Regions 160-218 and 743-854 held dominance among vaccine-associated CD4 TCRs, which spanned spike. Per reports, nearly half of all spike-specific TCRs target regions that are unmutated in variants.

With respect to this clone: What it recognizes is unknown.

The sample was peripheral blood, taken on day 0 of MenACWY control vaccination. The J gene is TRBJ2-7, the V gene TRBV24-1, with 10 bases that match TRBD2. The sequence was obtained from an adult in good health. CDR3 sequence reads: CATSDLKRASGRVNYEQYF. DNA for the CDR3: TGTGCCACCAGTGATTTGAAGAGGGCTAGCGGGAGAGTAAACTACGAGCAGTACTTC.